One sample yielded the 23 T cell receptor beta chains listed below, sequenced in a study of T cells in pancreatic ductal adenocarcinoma. The table came from immunoSEQ multiplex PCR; TCRdb's copy has only in-frame clones and leaves some out. The sample has roughly 100,000 clones, nearly 95% seen once. The selected patients with pancreatic ductal adenocarcinoma had surgery but no neoadjuvant therapy. The source material was PBMCs. Receptors originate from a human donor with pancreatic ductal adenocarcinoma.

V and J are TRBV15 and TRBJ2-3; no reliable D call. The CDR3 has 16 residues. Looked up from germline, CDR1 is LNHNV and CDR2 is YYDKDF (reference sequence). V lost 1 base and J lost 0, with 11 bases in between. CDR3 sequence reads: CATSRVRSLSTDTQYF. The CDR3 bases are TGTGCCACCAGCAGAGTACGATCACTTAGCACAGATACGCAGTATTTT.

The rearrangement uses TRBV4-2 and TRBJ2-7; possibly TRBD1 for D (5 bases). CDR3 length equals 15 residues. The V gene lost 5 bases and the J gene lost 0 bases, with 14 bases spanning the gap. Germline loops: CDR1 LGHNA, CDR2 YNFKEQ. The CDR3 protein is CASSSTSDTSYEQYF. CDR3 nucleotides: TGTGCCAGCAGCTCAACTTCGGACACCTCCTACGAGCAGTACTTC.

This chain links TRBV19 with TRBJ2-7; the match to TRBD1 covers 8 bases. V shed 4 bases and J 1 base; nucleotides not matched to a gene: 3. Germline assignment: CDR1 LNHDA and CDR2 SQIVND (reference sequence). The CDR3 is made up of 14 amino acids. CDR3 loop: CASSSRTGSYEQYF. In DNA, the CDR3 is TGTGCCAGTAGTAGTAGGACAGGGTCCTACGAGCAGTACTTC.

This chain links TRBV7-2 with TRBJ1-5; 9 positions match TRBD1. The CDR3 has 16 amino acids. After removal of 0 bases from V and 6 bases from J, the junction contained 6 bases not matched to a gene. The V gene's germline CDR1 is SGHTA and CDR2 FQGNSA. CDR3 coding DNA: TGTGCCAGCAGCTTAGCGGTCACAGGGGGCGGTCAGCCCCAGCATTTT. Translation gives CASSLAVTGGGQPQHF.

V is TRBV7-2 and J is TRBJ2-1, with TRBD2 as a possible D gene (7 bases). Trimming removed 6 bases from V and 4 bases from J, with 16 bases in between. Germline assignment: CDR1 SGHTA and CDR2 FQGNSA. The CDR3 extends over 15 amino acids. The CDR3 reads CASRSGAGEYNEQFF. CDR3 DNA sequence: TGTGCCAGCAGATCAGGGGCGGGGGAATACAATGAGCAGTTCTTC.

V is TRBV30 and J is TRBJ2-2, with 9 nucleotides matching TRBD2. Germline loops: CDR1 GTSNPN, CDR2 SVGIG (reference sequence). With V trimmed by 7 bases and J by 5 bases, 2 bases remained unmatched. The length of the CDR3 is 12 residues. The CDR3 loop is CASGLATGELFF. Written as DNA, the CDR3 is TGTGCCTCAGGACTAGCGACCGGGGAGCTGTTTTTT.

The gene calls are TRBV4-1 and TRBJ2-7, with 8 positions matching TRBD1. The V gene end was trimmed by 3 bases and the J gene end by 0 bases; junction bases not matched to a gene: 4. Germline V CDR1 and CDR2: MGHRA, YSYEKL. The CDR3 extends over 15 amino acids. The CDR3 spells CASSQGQASSYEQYF. The DNA of the CDR3 is TGCGCCAGCAGCCAGGGACAGGCGAGCTCCTACGAGCAGTACTTC.

The gene calls are TRBV5-1 and TRBJ2-3; possibly TRBD2 for D (6 bases). The CDR3 runs to 15 residues. V lost 7 bases, J lost 4 bases, and 19 bases lay in between. Germline V CDR1 and CDR2: SGHRS, YFSETQ. Here the CDR3 DNA reads TGCGCCAGCGTGATTGCTTCGGGAGTGGCAGATACGCAGTATTTT. Its protein is CASVIASGVADTQYF.

This clone was detected only a few times. The V call is TRBV6-5, the J call TRBJ2-3, with a tentative D call TRBD2 (5 bases). The V and J ends lost 6 bases and 6 bases respectively, with 10 bases between them. The CDR3 covers 12 residues. CDR1 MNHEY and CDR2 SVGAGI come from the germline V gene. DNA of the CDR3: TGTGCCAGCAGGGGGAGTGCCGATACGCAGTATTTT. Amino acids: CASRGSADTQYF.

V is TRBV19 and J is TRBJ2-7, with TRBD2 as a possible D gene (5 bases). The CDR3 has 12 amino acids. Trimming removed 7 bases at V and 6 bases at J, with 13 bases between. Germline V gene sequence: CDR1 LNHDA, CDR2 SQIVND (reference sequence). CDR3 loop: CASKTGMGEQYF. In DNA, the CDR3 is TGTGCCAGTAAGACGGGAATGGGCGAGCAGTACTTC.

This chain uses TRBV28 with TRBJ1-4; 9 nucleotides match TRBD1. Germline loops: CDR1 MDHEN, CDR2 SYDVKM. The trim removed 4 bases at V and 7 bases at J, leaving 10 bases unmatched. The CDR3 loop spans 16 amino acids. CDR3 region: CASSSVWDRVAEKLFF. DNA of the CDR3: TGTGCCAGCAGTTCCGTGTGGGACAGGGTTGCTGAAAAACTGTTTTTT.

The chain uses TRBV7-9 and TRBJ2-1; possible D gene TRBD2, 5 bases. CDR3 length: 14 residues. V gave up 4 bases and J gave up 8 bases, with 15 bases separating them. Germline CDR1 reads SEHNR; CDR2 reads FQNEAQ (reference sequence). In DNA form, the CDR3 reads TGTGCCAGCAGCTATGGGGAGTACAACGATGAGCAGTTCTTC. This sequence encodes CASSYGEYNDEQFF.

V is TRBV2 and J is TRBJ2-1; the match to TRBD2 covers 8 bases. The V segment lost 3 bases and the J segment 4 bases; nucleotides outside the gene matches: 2. CDR3 length equals 14 residues. CDR1 and CDR2 from the germline V gene are SNHLY and FYNNEI. This chain's CDR3 is CASSDIAGYNEQFF. In DNA, the CDR3 is TGTGCCAGCAGTGATATAGCGGGATACAATGAGCAGTTCTTC.

In this sample, this clone turned up once. V usage is TRBV7-3 and J usage is TRBJ1-1, with D possibly being TRBD1 (6 bases). The V gene lost 5 bases and the J gene lost 1 base, with 8 bases spanning the gap. Germline V gene lookup returns CDR1 SGHTA and CDR2 FQGTGA. CDR3 length equals 13 residues. The chain's CDR3 is CASSPGQNTEAFF. The CDR3 region has the DNA TGTGCCAGCAGCCCGGGACAGAACACTGAAGCTTTCTTT.

The chain has TRBV30 and TRBJ2-5; the D gene is possibly TRBD1 (5 bases). CDR1 GTSNPN and CDR2 SVGIG come from the germline V gene (reference sequence). Trimming took 1 base from V and 5 from J, leaving 11 bases between them. The CDR3 is made up of 13 amino acids. The CDR3 sequence is CAWSGQLRETQYF. The CDR3 nucleotides are TGTGCCTGGAGTGGACAGCTACGGGAGACCCAGTACTTC. The full variable domain, in which reference TRBV30 and TRBJ2-5 provide the parts outside the CDR3, is SQTIHQWPATLVQPVGSPLSLECTVEGTSNPNLYWYRQAAGRGLQLLFYSVGIGQISSEVPQNLSASRPQDRQFILSSKKLLLSDSGFYLCAWSGQLRETQYFGPGTRLLVL.

V gene TRBV11-2 combines with J gene TRBJ2-1; 12 positions match TRBD1. The CDR3 consists of 18 residues. J lost 9 bases, V lost 6 bases, and 18 bases had no gene match. The V gene's germline CDR1 is SGHAT and CDR2 FQNNGV. CDR3 DNA: TGTGCCAGCAGTCCACTAGGGGGCCCGGGACAGGGGGCCGGTGAGCAGTTCTTC. This translates into CASSPLGGPGQGAGEQFF.

This clone has just one count. The V call is TRBV9, the J call TRBJ2-5, with TRBD1 as a possible D gene (5 bases). V lost 6 bases, J lost 0 bases, and 18 bases lay in between. CDR3 length equals 16 residues. From germline, CDR1 is SGDLS and CDR2 YYNGEE. The CDR3 protein is CASTRSAGQNQETQYF. The CDR3 DNA reads TGTGCCAGCACCCGTTCAGCAGGGCAGAACCAAGAGACCCAGTACTTC.

This chain connects TRBV29-1 to TRBJ2-3, with a weak D call TRBD2 (5 bases). Germline V gene data show CDR1 as SQVTM and CDR2 as ANQGSEA. CDR3 length: 14 residues. Between the trimmed V and J ends, which lost 5 bases and 1 base, there was a span of 13 bases. The CDR3 region has the DNA TGCAGCGTTCCCCGGGGAGAGGGCACAGATACGCAGTATTTT. Protein sequence: CSVPRGEGTDTQYF.

The rearrangement uses TRBV4-3 and TRBJ2-1; 11 bases line up with TRBD2. The CDR3 length is 18 residues. V dropped 0 bases and J dropped 9; count of bases not matched to a gene: 13. Germline CDR1 LGHNA, CDR2 YSLEER. The CDR3 nucleotides read TGCGCCAGCAGCCAAGAAGTAGCGGGGGGGAGGGCCCTCCCTGAGCAGTTCTTC. Translating it yields CASSQEVAGGRALPEQFF.

The sample holds one count of this clone. The rearrangement joins TRBV6-5 to TRBJ1-3; 9 bases match TRBD1. The V segment lost 4 bases and the J segment 8 bases; nucleotides outside the gene matches: 3. The germline gives CDR1 MNHEY, CDR2 SVGAGI. This CDR3 has 13 residues. CDR3 in DNA: TGTGCCAGCAGTTCGGGACAGGGAGACACCATATATTTT. Its translation is CASSSGQGDTIYF.

The chain couples TRBV9 to TRBJ2-7; D is unclear. Germline V CDR1 and CDR2: SGDLS, YYNGEE. Trimming took 0 bases from V and 6 from J, leaving 13 bases between them. This CDR3 region has 14 residues. CDR3 bases: TGTGCCAGCAGCGTAGGGCCAGTAGAGGCCGAGCAGTACTTC. Translating it yields CASSVGPVEAEQYF.

This clone was detected once. The V and J genes are TRBV5-4 and TRBJ2-3; TRBD1 matches at 11 bases. Germline V CDR1 and CDR2: SGHNT, YYREEE (reference sequence). With 4 bases clipped from V and 3 bases from J, the junction kept 4 bases outside the gene matches. CDR3 length: 15 residues. CDR3 DNA: TGTGCCAGCAGCGGACAGGGGGCGGGGACAGATACGCAGTATTTT. It codes for CASSGQGAGTDTQYF.

V and J are TRBV11-3 and TRBJ2-3, with TRBD2 matching 13 bases. Germline V lookup: CDR1 SGHNT, CDR2 YENEEA. V dropped 6 bases and J dropped 4; count of bases not matched to a gene: 7. The CDR3 sequence is 16 residues long. In nucleotides, the CDR3 is TGTGCCAGCAGTCCGGGACTAGCGGGAATAGCAGATACGCAGTATTTT. The encoded protein is CASSPGLAGIADTQYF.